The rows below give T cell receptor beta chains drawn from one sample of a study of T cell repertoires in cytomegalovirus infection. The antigens of these receptors remain unknown. TCRdb processed the reads anew with MiXCR; each CDR3 protein has one entry. The sample has around 900,000 distinct CDR3 sequences; around a third are singletons. The input for sequencing was cultured CD8+ T cells from PBMCs, taken from culture after CMV antigen stimulation. All receptors derive from a human donor in good health (CMV status not recorded). Some clones in this sample may be carry-over from other donors' samples. Each CDR3 is given with its conserved first and last residue. The D gene is left open where the match is weak. Clone size is shown for a subset of rows, as once, few, many or a class of expanded clone.

clone size,V gene,D gene,J gene,CDR3 protein,CDR3 DNA
-,TRBV18,-,TRBJ2-3,CASSPPLETETSTDTQYF,TGTGCCAGCTCACCGCCTCTGGAGACGGAAACTAGCACAGATACGCAGTATTTT
-,TRBV7-8,-,TRBJ2-7,CASSLEPNYEQYF,TGTGCCAGCAGCTTAGAGCCTAACTACGAGCAGTACTTC
-,TRBV6-2/TRBV6-3,-,TRBJ2-1,CASSFPLLALDEQFF,TGTGCCAGCAGTTTTCCCCTTCTAGCGTTGGATGAGCAGTTCTTC
many,TRBV7-2,TRBD1,TRBJ1-2,CASSPRAGDRGYGYTF,TGTGCCAGCAGCCCAAGGGCGGGGGACAGGGGCTATGGCTACACCTTC
many,TRBV6-5,-,TRBJ1-5,CASSYSSQGQPQHF,TGTGCCAGCAGTTACTCGAGCCAGGGTCAGCCCCAGCATTTT
-,TRBV6-1,TRBD1,TRBJ1-1,CASSENRGYGEAFF,TGTGCCAGCAGTGAAAACAGGGGGTACGGTGAAGCTTTCTTT
-,TRBV27,-,TRBJ2-1,CASNTGLTYNEQFF,TGTGCCAGCAATACCGGTCTCACCTACAATGAGCAGTTCTTC
many,TRBV7-2,TRBD1,TRBJ1-2,CASSFAGTEANYGYTF,TGTGCCAGCAGCTTCGCTGGGACAGAAGCTAACTATGGCTACACCTTC
few,TRBV2,-,TRBJ2-1,CASSEGRLRDEQFF,TGTGCCAGCAGTGAAGGGCGGCTGCGGGATGAGCAGTTCTTC
-,TRBV4-3,-,TRBJ2-1,CASSHSFRGGSSYNEQFF,TGCGCCAGCAGCCATTCCTTTAGAGGGGGTTCCTCCTACAATGAGCAGTTCTTC
-,TRBV29-1,-,TRBJ2-7,CSVRGGPYEQYF,TGCAGCGTAAGGGGAGGACCCTACGAGCAGTACTTC
-,TRBV29-1,-,TRBJ2-3,CSVEDEPRAQYF,TGCAGCGTTGAAGATGAACCCCGGGCGCAGTATTTT
few,TRBV12-3/TRBV12-4,TRBD1,TRBJ2-5,CASSFRTGGQETQYF,TGTGCCAGCAGTTTCCGTACAGGGGGACAAGAGACCCAGTACTTC
-,TRBV28,TRBD2,TRBJ2-3,CASSYAGESTDTQYF,TGTGCCAGCAGTTACGCGGGGGAGAGCACAGATACGCAGTATTTT
few,TRBV10-2,-,TRBJ2-7,CASSDYDPYEQYF,TGCGCCAGCAGTGACTACGACCCCTACGAGCAGTACTTC
-,TRBV7-6,TRBD2,TRBJ2-1,CASSKAGGLYNEQFF,TGTGCCAGCAGCAAAGCGGGGGGGCTCTACAATGAGCAGTTCTTC
few,TRBV11-2,-,TRBJ2-1,CASSFRGVEQFF,TGTGCCAGCAGCTTTCGGGGAGTCGAGCAGTTCTTC
few,TRBV28,-,TRBJ2-4,CASSQRGSKNIQYF,TGTGCCAGCAGCCAGAGGGGGTCTAAGAACATTCAGTACTTC
-,TRBV28,TRBD2,TRBJ2-3,CASTVAGSADTQYF,TGTGCCAGCACTGTAGCGGGGTCGGCAGATACGCAGTATTTT
-,TRBV7-4,-,TRBJ2-7,CASSLVRDPTYEQYF,TGTGCCAGCAGCCTAGTCCGGGACCCGACCTACGAGCAGTACTTC
many,TRBV5-5,-,TRBJ2-7,CASSLGGIREQYF,TGTGCCAGCAGCTTGGGGGGGATCCGGGAGCAGTACTTC
once,TRBV29-1,-,TRBJ2-2,CSVERGGDNTGELFF,TGCAGCGTTGAGCGAGGGGGGGATAACACCGGGGAGCTGTTTTTT
few,TRBV7-8,-,TRBJ1-6,CASSSVSYNSPLHF,TGTGCCAGCAGCTCGGTCTCCTATAATTCACCCCTCCACTTT
-,TRBV5-6,TRBD2,TRBJ2-5,CASSLSPSGPETQYF,TGTGCCAGCAGCTTGAGCCCTAGCGGTCCAGAGACCCAGTACTTC
few,TRBV7-9,-,TRBJ1-2,CASSLEQGPYGYTF,TGTGCCAGCAGCTTAGAACAGGGCCCTTATGGCTACACCTTC
-,TRBV2,-,TRBJ2-1,CASLGPPYNEQFF,TGTGCCAGCTTAGGGCCCCCCTACAATGAGCAGTTCTTC
-,TRBV24-1,-,TRBJ2-3,CAPGTDTQYF,TGTGCCCCCGGGACAGATACGCAGTATTTT
-,TRBV6-6,TRBD2,TRBJ2-1,CASSDLTSCVRNEQFF,TGTGCCAGCAGTGACCTGACTAGCTGCGTTCGCAATGAGCAGTTCTTC
many,TRBV11-2,-,TRBJ2-5,CASSWLGGGRQETQYF,TGTGCCAGCAGCTGGCTAGGGGGCGGGAGACAAGAGACCCAGTACTTC
-,TRBV19,-,TRBJ2-1,CASTLIPGHNNEQFF,TGTGCCAGTACCCTCATACCGGGACACAACAATGAGCAGTTCTTC
-,TRBV6-1,-,TRBJ1-1,CASSQQPGQWTEAFF,TGTGCCAGCAGTCAACAGCCGGGACAATGGACTGAAGCTTTCTTT
-,TRBV6-6,TRBD1,TRBJ1-5,CASSPTGGGGQPQHF,TGTGCCAGCAGCCCCACAGGGGGCGGGGGTCAGCCCCAGCATTTT
-,TRBV12-5,-,TRBJ1-2,CASGLAGTEVSLGYTF,TGTGCTAGTGGTTTGGCCGGGACGGAGGTCAGTTTGGGCTACACCTTC
many,TRBV7-8,-,TRBJ1-5,CASSRRGGNQPQHF,TGTGCCAGCAGCCGGAGGGGGGGCAATCAGCCCCAGCATTTT
many,TRBV7-9,-,TRBJ2-2,CASSPPRGANTGELFF,TGTGCCAGCAGTCCCCCTAGGGGGGCGAACACCGGGGAGCTGTTTTTT
-,TRBV3-1,TRBD1,TRBJ2-7,CASSPFPYDRGTYEQYF,TGTGCCAGCAGTCCCTTCCCTTATGACAGGGGCACCTACGAGCAGTACTTC
-,TRBV15,TRBD2,TRBJ2-1,CATLSGGGNEQFF,TGTGCCACCCTTAGCGGGGGGGGCAATGAGCAGTTCTTC
-,TRBV5-1,-,TRBJ2-6,CASSVREGQFLSGANVLTF,TGCGCCAGCAGCGTCAGGGAGGGACAGTTCCTATCTGGGGCCAACGTCCTGACTTTC
-,TRBV5-1,TRBD1,TRBJ1-3,CASSSQRGTEVGGNTIYF,TGCGCCAGCAGCTCACAACGCGGGACAGAAGTTGGGGGAAACACCATATATTTT
-,TRBV27,TRBD1,TRBJ2-1,CASSFGTPGQGALNEQFF,TGTGCCAGCAGTTTTGGGACCCCGGGACAGGGGGCTCTCAATGAGCAGTTCTTC
many,TRBV7-8,-,TRBJ1-4,CASSLNRAPRLDEKLFF,TGTGCCAGCAGCTTAAATAGGGCCCCTCGGCTCGATGAAAAACTGTTTTTT
few,TRBV7-9,-,TRBJ2-7,CASSLGKGVSSYEQYF,TGTGCCAGCAGCTTAGGAAAGGGGGTCAGCTCCTACGAGCAGTACTTC
few,TRBV11-2,TRBD1,TRBJ2-3,CASSLGDRVADTQYF,TGTGCCAGCAGCTTAGGAGACAGGGTAGCAGATACGCAGTATTTT
many,TRBV7-6,TRBD2,TRBJ2-7,CASSLEASGNYEQYF,TGTGCCAGCAGCTTAGAGGCTAGCGGAAACTACGAGCAGTACTTC
-,TRBV9,-,TRBJ1-1,CASSVPGEFGEAFF,TGTGCCAGCAGCGTACCAGGAGAGTTTGGTGAAGCTTTCTTT
few,TRBV29-1,-,TRBJ1-1,CSVSLVYAEAFF,TGCAGCGTTTCCTTGGTGTACGCTGAAGCTTTCTTT
-,TRBV7-9,-,TRBJ2-4,CASSSAVEGAKNIQYF,TGTGCCAGCAGCTCGGCCGTGGAAGGTGCCAAAAACATTCAGTACTTC
-,TRBV7-9,-,TRBJ1-2,CASSLAEEGSLSGYTF,TGTGCCAGCAGCTTAGCGGAAGAGGGATCCCTCTCTGGCTACACCTTC
few,TRBV15,-,TRBJ1-1,CATSSGPTNGPEAFF,TGTGCCACCAGCAGCGGGCCGACCAACGGACCTGAAGCTTTCTTT